The 26 T cell receptor beta chains below all came from one sample that was sequenced in a study of blood T cell repertoires in COVID-19. Libraries were prepared by immunoSEQ multiplex PCR; TCRdb keeps only in-frame clonotypes and omits some of them. This sample yields around 81,000 clones, of which about 80% are seen a single time; less than 15% belongs to the top ten. Sample: peripheral blood. The receptor source for this set is a human donor in a cohort sampled during active COVID-19.

The V and J genes are TRBV5-1 and TRBJ2-2; TRBD1 might be the D (5 bases). Trimming left V 4 bases short and J 4 bases short, with 14 bases between. This CDR3 is 15 amino acids long. Germline V CDR1 and CDR2: SGHRS, YFSETQ. This CDR3 is CASSLKVGRTGELFF. CDR3 nucleotides: TGCGCCAGCAGCCTTAAGGTGGGGCGCACCGGGGAGCTGTTTTTT.

V gene TRBV27 combines with J gene TRBJ2-5; 8 bases agree with TRBD2. Trimming removed 6 bases from V and 5 bases from J; junction bases left unmatched: 5. There are 13 residues in the CDR3. From germline, CDR1 is MNHEY and CDR2 SMNVEV (reference sequence). CDR3 DNA: TGTGCCAGCAGGGACGGGGGGGCGGAGACCCAGTACTTC. It codes for CASRDGGAETQYF.

The rearrangement joins TRBV6-2 or TRBV6-3 to TRBJ1-4; perhaps TRBD1 as D (5 bases). The CDR3 contains 13 residues. With 5 bases removed from V and 7 bases from J, the gap between germline ends came to 11 bases. The V gene's germline CDR1 is MNHEY and CDR2 SVGEGT. CDR3 sequence reads: CASSRDWFEKLFF. The CDR3 coding sequence is TGTGCCAGCAGTCGGGACTGGTTTGAAAAACTGTTTTTT.

The chain carries TRBV13 and TRBJ2-3, with 16 bases matching TRBD2. CDR3 length: 18 amino acids. J was trimmed by 1 base and V by 5 bases; bases with no gene match: 6. Germline CDR1 reads PRHDT; CDR2 reads FYEKMQ (reference sequence). This CDR3 is CASSGPGLAGGRTDTQYF. The CDR3 DNA is TGTGCCAGCAGCGGACCGGGACTAGCGGGGGGGCGCACAGATACGCAGTATTTT.

With respect to this clone: The sample contains more than one DNA sequence encoding this CDR3. This chain connects TRBV6-5 to TRBJ1-3, with D unclear. The V gene's germline CDR1 is MNHEY and CDR2 SVGAGI. Trimming left V 6 bases short and J 4 bases short, with 13 bases between. CDR3 length equals 14 residues. The DNA for the CDR3 is TGTGCCAGCAGCCCCGGGTCGTCGGGAAACACCATATATTTT. This encodes CASSPGSSGNTIYF.

V usage is TRBV7-9 and J usage is TRBJ2-3; D is perhaps TRBD2 (5 bases). This CDR3 region has 17 residues. CDR1 is SEHNR and CDR2 is FQNEAQ in the germline V gene (reference sequence). Trimming pared 2 bases from V and 0 bases from J, leaving 15 bases between. CDR3 region: CASSLSLGGFSTDTQYF. The DNA for the CDR3 is TGTGCCAGCAGCTTATCGCTAGGAGGCTTTAGCACAGATACGCAGTATTTT.

The chain joins TRBV11-3 to TRBJ2-2; no firm D call. Germline CDR1 reads SGHNT; CDR2 reads YENEEA. The CDR3 is 12 amino acids. V lost 3 bases to trimming and J lost 6 bases, with 5 bases between them. CDR3 in amino acids: CASSFSAGELFF. DNA of the CDR3: TGTGCCAGCAGCTTTTCCGCCGGGGAGCTGTTTTTT.

This clone was seen just once. V and J are TRBV5-1 and TRBJ1-1; TRBD1 matches at 8 bases. The CDR3 is made up of 14 amino acids. V trimming: 4 bases; J trimming: 3 bases; junction bases outside the gene matches: 5. Germline CDR1 and CDR2: SGHRS and YFSETQ. The CDR3 here is CASSAATGDTEAFF. The DNA of the CDR3 is TGCGCCAGCAGCGCCGCGACAGGGGACACTGAAGCTTTCTTT.

This chain joins TRBV9 and TRBJ2-1; D perhaps matches TRBD1 (5 bases). Germline V gives CDR1 SGDLS, CDR2 YYNGEE. The CDR3 consists of 16 residues. Trimming took 0 bases from V and 4 from J, leaving 14 bases between them. CDR3 sequence (DNA): TGTGCCAGCAGCGTAGATGGACATGGAACTTACAATGAGCAGTTCTTC. It translates to CASSVDGHGTYNEQFF.

V and J are TRBV15 and TRBJ2-3; 8 nucleotides line up with TRBD2. The germline V gene has CDR1 LNHNV and CDR2 YYDKDF (reference sequence). The J segment lost 4 bases and the V segment lost 5 bases, leaving 11 bases of the junction unmatched. CDR3 length equals 16 residues. This CDR3 is CATSVGTGGPADTQYF. The CDR3 DNA is TGTGCCACCAGCGTAGGCACGGGGGGGCCTGCAGATACGCAGTATTTT.

The CDR3 loop is CASSPRGAGQPQHF. The CDR3, as DNA: TGTGCCAGCAGCCCCCGCGGGGCGGGACAGCCCCAGCATTTT. The rearrangement uses TRBV11-2 and TRBJ1-5, with a tentative D call TRBD1 (5 bases). The germline V gene has CDR1 SGHAT and CDR2 FQNNGV. This CDR3 contains 14 residues. Trimming cost V 5 bases and J 7 bases, with 15 bases left between them.

This chain joins TRBV5-6 and TRBJ2-3, with 16 bases matching TRBD2. Germline trimming cut 0 bases from V and 0 bases from J; bases unmatched to any gene: 4. CDR1 and CDR2 (germline): SGHDT, YYEEEE. The CDR3 runs to 19 residues. The CDR3 DNA is TGTGCCAGCAGCTTGGAGGGACTAGCGGGGGGGCCCAGCACAGATACGCAGTATTTT. Its translation is CASSLEGLAGGPSTDTQYF.

The rearrangement joins TRBV3-1 (or the pseudogene TRBV3-2) to TRBJ1-1, with 7 bases aligning to TRBD1. The CDR3 consists of 14 residues. V lost 3 bases, J lost 2 bases, and 3 bases stayed unmatched. Germline values: CDR1 LGHDT, CDR2 YNNKEL (reference sequence). The DNA of the CDR3 is TGTGCCAGCAGCCAGCAGGGGGTAAACACTGAAGCTTTCTTT. It translates to CASSQQGVNTEAFF.

This rearrangement joins TRBV27 to TRBJ2-7; 7 bases agree with TRBD1. The V and J ends lost 0 bases and 4 bases, in that order; junction bases with no gene match: 6. Looked up from germline, CDR1 is MNHEY and CDR2 is SMNVEV (reference sequence). This CDR3 is built from 15 residues. The CDR3 spells CASSLSLRGLYEQYF. In DNA, the CDR3 is TGTGCCAGCAGTTTATCACTGAGGGGGCTGTACGAGCAGTACTTC.

The chain couples TRBV4-1 to TRBJ1-4; D gene ambiguous. There are 13 residues in the CDR3. The germline V and J ends were trimmed by 0 bases and 5 bases, with 4 bases remaining between them. From germline, CDR1 is MGHRA and CDR2 YSYEKL. The CDR3 DNA reads TGCGCCAGCAGCCAAGAGGGCAATGAAAAACTGTTTTTT. Translating it yields CASSQEGNEKLFF.

Comments on this clone: A junction boundary mismatches the germline segment, possibly from a read error. This chain links TRBV11-2 with TRBJ2-7, with 8 bases lining up with TRBD2. There are 13 residues in the CDR3. Germline-derived CDR1 and CDR2 are SGHAT and FQNNGV. CDR3 loop: CASNSGGGFHLSF. CDR3 in DNA: TGTGCCAGCAATTCGGGCGGGGGGTTCCACCTGAGTTTC. The full variable domain, rest sourced from reference TRBV11-2 and TRBJ2-7, is EAGVAQSPRYKIIEKRQSVAFWCNPISGHATLYWYQQILGQGPKLLIQFQNNGVVDDSQLPKDRFSAERLKGVDSTLKIQPAKLEDSAVYLCASNSGGGFHLSFGPGTRLTVT.

This chain links TRBV5-1 with TRBJ2-3; 8 bases fit TRBD2. This CDR3 spans 15 amino acids. J lost 1 base, V lost 4 bases, and 5 bases had no gene match. In germline, CDR1 is SGHRS, CDR2 YFSETQ. CDR3 DNA: TGCGCCAGCAGCCCGGGGGGGCTTCGCACAGATACGCAGTATTTT. As protein: CASSPGGLRTDTQYF.

This chain uses TRBV7-3 with TRBJ2-5, with 8 bases that match TRBD1. The V gene's germline CDR1 is SGHTA and CDR2 FQGTGA. This CDR3 is 16 amino acids long. The junction had 12 bases not matched to a gene; V was cut back by 5 bases and J by 4 bases. The CDR3 coding sequence is TGTGCCAGCAGCCCGACCGGGACAGGTGGCGCAGAGACCCAGTACTTC. Translation gives CASSPTGTGGAETQYF.

The sample holds one count of this clone. The V gene is TRBV24-1, the J gene TRBJ2-7, with 10 bases lining up with TRBD1. CDR3 length equals 16 residues. The V gene end was trimmed by 6 bases and the J gene end by 2 bases; junction bases not matched to a gene: 9. Germline values: CDR1 KGHDR, CDR2 SFDVKD. The CDR3, as DNA: TGTGCCACCAGTCCCTCCCCCGGGACAGGGGCCTACGAGCAGTACTTC. Its translation is CATSPSPGTGAYEQYF.

V gene TRBV5-5 combines with J gene TRBJ1-2, with D possibly matching TRBD1 (6 bases). The germline CDR1 and CDR2 sequences are SGHKS and YYEKEE (reference sequence). The length of the CDR3 is 15 residues. The germline V and J ends were trimmed by 4 bases and 5 bases, with 18 bases remaining between them. The DNA of the CDR3 is TGTGCCAGCAGCAGCCGCCCAGGGGCCCATTATGGCTACACCTTC. Its translation: CASSSRPGAHYGYTF.

This sequence joins TRBV29-1 and TRBJ2-3; 9 nucleotides match TRBD1. Germline V gene data show CDR1 as SQVTM and CDR2 as ANQGSEA. V lost 4 bases, J lost 6 bases, and 8 bases stayed unmatched. This CDR3 has 14 amino acids. CDR3 protein: CSVVPGTGMDTQYF. The CDR3 region has the DNA TGCAGCGTTGTTCCCGGGACAGGGATGGATACGCAGTATTTT.

This chain uses TRBV7-6 with TRBJ2-3; 8 bases agree with TRBD2. Germline assignment: CDR1 SGHVS and CDR2 FNYEAQ. V lost 5 bases and J lost 0; bases outside the gene matches: 22. The CDR3 runs to 21 residues. The CDR3 nucleotides read TGTGCCAGCAGCACTCTCCCCCGGTTCACTAGCGGCGGCGGTAGCACAGATACGCAGTATTTT. Translating it yields CASSTLPRFTSGGGSTDTQYF.

CDR3 amino acids: CASSEWRGGPNSPLHF. In DNA, the CDR3 is TGTGCCAGCAGTGAATGGAGGGGGGGGCCCAATTCACCCCTCCACTTT. The chain recombines TRBV6-1 with TRBJ1-6, with D maybe TRBD1 (6 bases). Trimming left V 2 bases short and J 7 bases short, with 15 bases between. The CDR3 has 16 amino acids. Germline V gives CDR1 MNHNS, CDR2 SASEGT.

This chain links TRBV5-6 with TRBJ1-2, with D maybe TRBD1 (6 bases). The V gene lost 2 bases and the J gene lost 3 bases, with 17 bases spanning the gap. The CDR3 extends over 16 amino acids. In germline, CDR1 is SGHDT, CDR2 YYEEEE. In nucleotides, the CDR3 is TGTGCCAGCAGCTTCTTTTTCAGGGGATCATACTATGGCTACACCTTC. Encoded protein: CASSFFFRGSYYGYTF.

The chain employs TRBV11-2 and TRBJ1-4; 12 bases align to TRBD1. The CDR3 is made up of 14 amino acids. In germline, CDR1 is SGHAT, CDR2 FQNNGV. With V trimmed by 5 bases and J by 11 bases, 6 bases remained unmatched. The CDR3 region has the DNA TGTGCCAGCAGCCGGGACAGGGGGCTTGGGAAACTGTTTTTT. Translating it yields CASSRDRGLGKLFF.

The chain uses TRBV7-9 and TRBJ1-1; D ambiguous. Germline-derived CDR1 and CDR2 are SEHNR and FQNEAQ (reference sequence). CDR3 length: 14 residues. V gave up 2 bases and J gave up 1 base, with 8 bases separating them. The CDR3 loop reads CASSLFQENTEAFF. The CDR3 DNA sequence: TGTGCCAGCAGCTTATTTCAGGAGAACACTGAAGCTTTCTTT.